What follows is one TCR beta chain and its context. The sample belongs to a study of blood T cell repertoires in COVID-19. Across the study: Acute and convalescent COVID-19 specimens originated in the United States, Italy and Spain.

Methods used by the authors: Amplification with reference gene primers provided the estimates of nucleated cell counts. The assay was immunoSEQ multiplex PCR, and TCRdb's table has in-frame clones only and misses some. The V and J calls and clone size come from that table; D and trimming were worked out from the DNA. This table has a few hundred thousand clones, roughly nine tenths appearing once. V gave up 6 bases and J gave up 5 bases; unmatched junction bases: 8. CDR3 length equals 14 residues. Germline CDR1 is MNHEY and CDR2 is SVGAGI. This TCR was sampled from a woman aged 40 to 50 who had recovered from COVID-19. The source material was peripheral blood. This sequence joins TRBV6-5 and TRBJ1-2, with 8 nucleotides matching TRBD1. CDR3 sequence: CASSRGPGGYGYTF. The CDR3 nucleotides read TGTGCCAGCAGCAGGGGGCCTGGGGGGTATGGCTACACCTTC.